The 31 T cell receptor beta chains presented below share a single source sample, sequenced in a study of T cell changes during pregnancy in multiple sclerosis. Some clones are missing from TCRdb's copy, which holds only in-frame ones; the method was immunoSEQ multiplex PCR. The sample gives 85,000 to 120,000 clones, around 92% of which show up once; roughly 1.5% is in the top ten. Specimen: peripheral blood, collected after pregnancy. These TCRs come from a female donor with multiple sclerosis, enrolled in a pregnancy study.

This rearrangement joins TRBV5-1 to TRBJ1-4; possible D gene TRBD1, 5 bases. CDR1 and CDR2 (germline): SGHRS, YFSETQ. V gave up 2 bases and J gave up 4 bases, with 12 bases separating them. The CDR3 runs to 15 residues. The CDR3 DNA is TGCGCCAGCAGCTTAGGGGCCCGAATTAATGAAAAACTGTTTTTT. Protein: CASSLGARINEKLFF.

The chain links TRBV30 to TRBJ2-5, with 7 nucleotides matching TRBD1. V trimming: 2 bases; J trimming: 4 bases; junction bases outside the gene matches: 7. CDR1 is GTSNPN, CDR2 SVGIG, per germline (reference sequence). The CDR3 contains 14 residues. CDR3 in amino acids: CAWSKGQSGETQYF. CDR3 nucleotides: TGTGCCTGGAGTAAGGGACAGTCCGGAGAGACCCAGTACTTC.

This clone turned up a few times. This sequence joins TRBV5-1 and TRBJ1-1; the D gene is possibly TRBD1 (6 bases). V was cut by 3 bases and J by 2 bases, with 11 bases left in between. This CDR3 comprises 14 residues. Germline V gene sequence: CDR1 SGHRS, CDR2 YFSETQ. The CDR3 sequence is CASSYGQTNTEAFF. The DNA for the CDR3 is TGCGCCAGCAGCTATGGACAGACCAACACTGAAGCTTTCTTT.

This chain joins TRBV27 and TRBJ2-3, with 7 bases aligning to TRBD2. J was trimmed by 3 bases and V by 1 base; bases with no gene match: 4. In germline, CDR1 is MNHEY, CDR2 SMNVEV (reference sequence). The CDR3 spans 15 residues. In nucleotides, the CDR3 is TGTGCCAGCAGTTTATACGGGAGGACGACAGATACGCAGTATTTT. Protein sequence: CASSLYGRTTDTQYF.

The chain couples TRBV15 to TRBJ2-2; unclear D gene. The germline V and J ends were trimmed by 6 bases and 0 bases, with 8 bases remaining between them. CDR1 LNHNV and CDR2 YYDKDF come from the germline V gene (reference sequence). CDR3 size: 14 residues. CDR3 in amino acids: CATRDNPNTGELFF. The CDR3 DNA reads TGTGCCACCAGAGACAACCCGAACACCGGGGAGCTGTTTTTT.

The rearrangement uses TRBV9 and TRBJ2-1, with 7 bases aligning to TRBD1. Germline V gives CDR1 SGDLS, CDR2 YYNGEE. The CDR3 has 13 residues. V lost 4 bases, J lost 7 bases, and 5 bases stayed unmatched. In DNA, the CDR3 is TGTGCCAGCAGCAGACAGGGAAAGAATGAGCAGTTCTTC. Protein sequence: CASSRQGKNEQFF. Drawing the rest from reference TRBV9 and TRBJ2-1, the complete variable domain is DSGVTQTPKHLITATGQRVTLRCSPRSGDLSVYWYQQSLDQGLQFLIQYYNGEERAKGNILERFSAQQFPDLHSELNLSSLELGDSALYFCASSRQGKNEQFFGPGTRLTVL.

The V gene is TRBV7-9, the J gene TRBJ1-5; D remains unclear. In germline, CDR1 is SEHNR, CDR2 FQNEAQ (reference sequence). V lost 3 bases and J 4 bases, leaving 7 bases between the germline ends. This CDR3 comprises 13 residues. CDR3 protein: CASSFGSNQPQHF. CDR3 coding DNA: TGTGCCAGCAGCTTCGGGAGTAATCAGCCCCAGCATTTT.

The rearrangement links TRBV9 to TRBJ1-1, with 7 positions matching TRBD1. V gave up 4 bases and J gave up 8 bases; unmatched junction bases: 11. The CDR3 loop spans 14 amino acids. Germline lookup yields CDR1 SGDLS and CDR2 YYNGEE. The CDR3 loop is CASSITLGGPEAFF. DNA for the CDR3: TGTGCCAGCAGCATTACCTTAGGGGGCCCCGAAGCTTTCTTT.

The V and J genes are TRBV27 and TRBJ2-7, with TRBD2 as a possible D gene (6 bases). Deletions cut 8 bases from V and 7 bases from J, with 24 bases between. Germline V CDR1 and CDR2: MNHEY, SMNVEV (reference sequence). This CDR3 comprises 15 residues. The CDR3 bases are TGTGCCAGCGGCCTCACATGGGACCGCGCGGGAGAGCAGTACTTC. The encoded protein is CASGLTWDRAGEQYF.

The sample holds a few counts of this clone. Written as DNA, the CDR3 is TGCGCCAGCAGCTTGGCCATGGAGACCCAGTACTTC. It translates to CASSLAMETQYF. The V call is TRBV5-1, the J call TRBJ2-5; D not certain. The CDR3 covers 12 residues. Germline loops: CDR1 SGHRS, CDR2 YFSETQ. Trimming took off 0 bases at V and 5 bases at J, with 5 bases between the two ends.

This chain uses TRBV7-2 with TRBJ1-1; D not certain. The CDR3 is 14 residues long. Germline assignment: CDR1 SGHTA and CDR2 FQGNSA. The germline V and J ends were trimmed by 4 bases and 1 base, with 10 bases remaining between them. The CDR3: CASSSVLRNTEAFF. Here the CDR3 DNA reads TGTGCCAGCAGCTCCGTTCTAAGGAACACTGAAGCTTTCTTT.

V usage is TRBV7-6 and J usage is TRBJ1-3, with 8 bases lining up with TRBD1. V lost 4 bases to trimming and J lost 3 bases; unmatched junction nucleotides: 5. Germline CDR1 SGHVS, CDR2 FNYEAQ. The CDR3 is 15 amino acids. The CDR3 sequence is CASSSSTGGGNTIYF. The CDR3 DNA sequence: TGTGCCAGCAGCTCTTCTACAGGGGGTGGAAACACCATATATTTT. Filled out from reference TRBV7-6 and TRBJ1-3, the complete variable domain reads GAGVSQSPRYKVTKRGQDVALRCDPISGHVSLYWYRQALGQGPEFLTYFNYEAQQDKSGLPNDRFSAERPEGSISTLTIQRTEQRDSAMYRCASSSSTGGGNTIYFGEGSWLTVV.

The chain recombines TRBV5-6 with TRBJ1-5, with 7 bases identical to TRBD1. Unmatched junction bases numbered 4, after V lost 0 bases and J lost 7 bases. There are 14 residues in the CDR3. Germline V gene data show CDR1 as SGHDT and CDR2 as YYEEEE. The CDR3 DNA is TGTGCCAGCAGCTTGGGACAGGGAATCCAGCCCCAGCATTTT. Translated, it gives CASSLGQGIQPQHF.

This sequence joins TRBV7-8 and TRBJ1-3; unclear D gene. Trimming removed 3 bases from V and 0 bases from J, with 9 bases in between. The V gene's germline CDR1 is SGHVS and CDR2 FQNEAQ. The length of the CDR3 is 15 residues. This CDR3 reads CASSLGRRSGNTIYF. CDR3 DNA: TGTGCCAGCAGCTTGGGCAGACGCTCTGGAAACACCATATATTTT.

CDR3 residues: CASSDSNGQASTEAFF. The CDR3 DNA follows: TGTGCCAGCAGTGACTCGAATGGCCAGGCGAGCACTGAAGCTTTCTTT. The J gene is TRBJ1-1, the V gene TRBV6-4; D gene ambiguous. The CDR3 spans 16 residues. Germline V gene sequence: CDR1 MRHNA, CDR2 SNTAGT. The V end was cut by 0 bases, the J end by 4 bases, with 15 bases between.

This clone was found a few times. V gene TRBV30 combines with J gene TRBJ1-1; TRBD1 might be the D (6 bases). Per the germline V gene, CDR1 is GTSNPN and CDR2 is SVGIG (reference sequence). The CDR3 spans 11 residues. V lost 1 base, J lost 6 bases, and 6 bases lay in between. The DNA of the CDR3 is TGTGCCTGGAGTGGGACAGCTGAAGCTTTCTTT. Amino acids: CAWSGTAEAFF.

This chain uses TRBV6-5 with TRBJ1-2, with D maybe TRBD1 (6 bases). Germline lookup yields CDR1 MNHEY and CDR2 SVGAGI. Trimming removed 4 bases at V and 3 bases at J, with 15 bases between. The CDR3 has 15 amino acids. The CDR3 region is CASSFHRVQDYGYTF. CDR3 bases: TGTGCCAGCAGTTTCCACAGGGTCCAGGACTATGGCTACACCTTC.

The V call is TRBV27, the J call TRBJ2-2; 11 bases map to TRBD1. CDR1 MNHEY and CDR2 SMNVEV come from the germline V gene (reference sequence). The CDR3 is made up of 16 amino acids. J lost 4 bases, V lost 4 bases, and 5 bases had no gene match. CDR3 protein: CASSSGTGGSTGELFF. The CDR3 DNA follows: TGTGCCAGCAGTTCGGGGACAGGGGGGAGCACCGGGGAGCTGTTTTTT.

This chain uses TRBV7-9 with TRBJ2-7; D possibly corresponds to TRBD1 (6 bases). Trimming removed 1 base at V and 5 bases at J, with 18 bases between. CDR1 is SEHNR and CDR2 is FQNEAQ in the germline V gene (reference sequence). The CDR3 length is 16 residues. CDR3 protein: CASSLVWVAGDHEQYF. The CDR3 DNA reads TGTGCCAGCAGCTTAGTGTGGGTGGCAGGGGACCACGAGCAGTACTTC.

The CDR3 nucleotides read TGCGCCAGCAGCTTGACAGGGAACACAGATACGCAGTATTTT. Its translation: CASSLTGNTDTQYF. The chain couples TRBV5-1 to TRBJ2-3; TRBD1 is a possible D gene (6 bases). V lost 1 base and J lost 2, with 8 bases in between. The CDR3 is 14 amino acids. The germline V gene encodes CDR1 SGHRS and CDR2 YFSETQ. The whole variable domain, remainder taken from reference TRBV5-1 and TRBJ2-3, is KAGVTQTPRYLIKTRGQQVTLSCSPISGHRSVSWYQQTPGQGLQFLFEYFSETQRNKGNFPGRFSGRQFSNSRSEMNVSTLELGDSALYLCASSLTGNTDTQYFGPGTRLTVL.

The chain uses TRBV2 and TRBJ2-7; a possible D gene is TRBD2 (6 bases). The V gene lost 6 bases and the J gene lost 0 bases, with 12 bases spanning the gap. Germline V gene sequence: CDR1 SNHLY, CDR2 FYNNEI. The CDR3 totals 14 residues. The CDR3 nucleotides are TGTGCCAGCAGCCCCCGGACTAACTCCTACGAGCAGTACTTC. Its translation: CASSPRTNSYEQYF.

This chain's CDR3 is CSVEDLAGDRNEQFF. CDR3 nucleotides: TGCAGCGTTGAAGATCTGGCGGGAGATCGAAATGAGCAGTTCTTC. The chain is built from TRBV29-1 and TRBJ2-1; the match to TRBD2 covers 7 bases. There are 15 residues in the CDR3. Germline V gene sequence: CDR1 SQVTM, CDR2 ANQGSEA. V shed 0 bases, J shed 7 bases, and the junction held 9 bases outside the gene matches.

The V call is TRBV6-1, the J call TRBJ2-7; tentative D call: TRBD2 (6 bases). V was trimmed by 2 bases and J by 2 bases, leaving 13 bases between them. In germline, CDR1 is MNHNS, CDR2 SASEGT. The CDR3 has 15 amino acids. CDR3 DNA sequence: TGTGCCAGCAGTGAAAGGGAGGCAGGTACCTACGAGCAGTACTTC. Translating gives CASSEREAGTYEQYF.

The chain recombines TRBV2 with TRBJ2-7; 10 bases line up with TRBD2. The V gene's germline CDR1 is SNHLY and CDR2 FYNNEI. V shed 6 bases, J shed 2 bases, and the junction held 4 bases outside the gene matches. The CDR3 is made up of 14 amino acids. This chain's CDR3 is CASRVAGGAYEQYF. CDR3 in DNA: TGTGCCAGCAGAGTAGCGGGAGGTGCCTACGAGCAGTACTTC.

CDR3 DNA sequence: TGTGCCAGCAGGAACAGAAAGGACACAGGAGACGTCTCCGAGCAGTACTTC. It translates to CASRNRKDTGDVSEQYF. The chain carries TRBV27 and TRBJ2-7, with D perhaps TRBD1 (5 bases). Germline CDR1 is MNHEY and CDR2 is SMNVEV (reference sequence). V dropped 6 bases and J dropped 6 bases, with 27 bases sitting between them. CDR3 length: 17 amino acids.

The chain employs TRBV27 and TRBJ2-7, with unresolved D. The CDR3 contains 13 residues. In germline, CDR1 is MNHEY, CDR2 SMNVEV (reference sequence). The V end lost 2 bases, the J end lost 7 bases, and 12 bases lay between the germline ends. The CDR3: CASSLNPSREQYF. The CDR3 DNA is TGTGCCAGCAGTTTAAACCCCTCCCGGGAGCAGTACTTC.

The V gene is TRBV6-4, the J gene TRBJ2-3; a weak D match, TRBD2 (5 bases). V dropped 6 bases and J dropped 6 bases, with 19 bases sitting between them. Germline CDR1 and CDR2: MRHNA and SNTAGT. CDR3 length equals 15 residues. CDR3 sequence: CASSLHGERGDTQYF. In nucleotides, the CDR3 is TGTGCCAGCAGCCTCCATGGGGAGAGAGGGGATACGCAGTATTTT.

This clone was recorded only once. This chain uses TRBV9 with TRBJ2-1; D may be TRBD2 (6 bases). Germline CDR1 and CDR2: SGDLS and YYNGEE. V was clipped by 5 bases and J by 5 bases, with 20 bases between them. The CDR3 loop spans 16 amino acids. Here the CDR3 reads CASSPRRSGGDNEQFF. In DNA form, the CDR3 reads TGTGCCAGCAGTCCACGTCGGTCCGGCGGGGACAATGAGCAGTTCTTC. The whole variable domain, filled in from reference TRBV9 and TRBJ2-1, reads DSGVTQTPKHLITATGQRVTLRCSPRSGDLSVYWYQQSLDQGLQFLIQYYNGEERAKGNILERFSAQQFPDLHSELNLSSLELGDSALYFCASSPRRSGGDNEQFFGPGTRLTVL.

This chain links TRBV5-1 with TRBJ1-1; TRBD1 aligns across 10 bases. Germline assignment: CDR1 SGHRS and CDR2 YFSETQ. The CDR3 extends over 17 amino acids. V lost 2 bases, J lost 1 base, and 8 bases stayed unmatched. The DNA for the CDR3 is TGCGCCAGCAGCTTATACCCGGGACAGGGGACGAACACTGAAGCTTTCTTT. Protein product: CASSLYPGQGTNTEAFF.

The rearrangement joins TRBV4-1 to TRBJ2-3, with TRBD2 matching 10 bases. V shed 5 bases, J shed 6 bases, and the junction held 5 bases outside the gene matches. Looked up from germline, CDR1 is MGHRA and CDR2 is YSYEKL. This CDR3 spans 14 amino acids. The CDR3 is CASSIAGGIDTQYF. CDR3 in DNA: TGCGCCAGCAGCATAGCGGGGGGCATTGATACGCAGTATTTT.

The rearrangement links TRBV19 to TRBJ1-2; perhaps TRBD1 as D (6 bases). CDR3 length: 13 residues. Per germline, CDR1 LNHDA and CDR2 SQIVND (reference sequence). Trimming stripped 4 bases from V and 2 bases from J, with 8 bases between. The CDR3: CASSTDRNYGYTF. The CDR3 DNA is TGTGCCAGTAGTACAGACAGGAACTATGGCTACACCTTC.